The 31 T cell receptor beta chains below all came from one sample that was sequenced in a study of blood T cell repertoires in COVID-19 (dated by TCRdb to between 2020 and 2021). The receptor library was made with the immunoSEQ multiplex PCR assay. Here the immuneACCESS table is served through TCRdb, limited to in-frame sequences with V and J called. Missing clones are a known gap in these copies; in checked studies unresolved V genes cover under half, and the rest lacks a known reason. The sample table shows hundreds of thousands of clones, and approximately 88% are seen once. Approximately 6% of the sample goes to the ten largest clones. Sequenced material: peripheral blood. All receptors come from a woman younger than 45 with COVID-19, enrolled during active disease.

The chain is built from TRBV11-3 and TRBJ2-1; 14 bases line up with TRBD2. The CDR3 is made up of 17 amino acids. Germline CDR1 SGHNT, CDR2 YENEEA. The V segment lost 1 base and the J segment 8 bases; nucleotides outside the gene matches: 7. The CDR3 bases are TGTGCCAGCAGCTTAGGACTAGCGGGAGGGGTTCGGGATGAGCAGTTCTTC. This gives the protein CASSLGLAGGVRDEQFF.

Only one count was recorded for this clone. The V call is TRBV12-5, the J call TRBJ2-2; 9 nucleotides agree with TRBD2. CDR1 is LGHNT and CDR2 is FRNRAP in the germline V gene. V lost 1 base to trimming and J lost 1 base; unmatched junction nucleotides: 4. This CDR3 spans 17 amino acids. CDR3 DNA sequence: TGTGCTAGTGGTTTGGGGGGGACTAGCTTGAACACCGGGGAGCTGTTTTTT. Its translation is CASGLGGTSLNTGELFF.

This clone was counted a few times. The V gene is TRBV4-1, the J gene TRBJ2-1; D gene uncertain. The CDR3 is 15 amino acids. Trimming cost V 0 bases and J 4 bases, with 10 bases left between them. From germline, CDR1 is MGHRA and CDR2 YSYEKL. The CDR3 is CASSQDNNPYNEQFF. Here the CDR3 DNA reads TGCGCCAGCAGCCAAGACAACAATCCTTACAATGAGCAGTTCTTC.

Notes on this clone: The junction departs from germline at one end; a sequencing error may be responsible. This chain connects TRBV4-2 to TRBJ2-3, with 8 bases fitting TRBD2. Germline V gene lookup returns CDR1 LGHNA and CDR2 YNFKEQ. The CDR3 extends over 17 amino acids. CDR3 coding DNA: TGTGCCAGCAGCGAAGAACCCCGGGGGGGAGGCACAGATACGCAGTATTTT. Translated: CASSEEPRGGGTDTQYF.

V is TRBV19 and J is TRBJ2-5, with TRBD2 matching 14 bases. The J segment lost 3 bases and the V segment lost 7 bases, leaving 4 bases of the junction unmatched. The CDR3 has 15 residues. Looked up from germline, CDR1 is LNHDA and CDR2 is SQIVND (reference sequence). The CDR3 DNA follows: TGTGCCAGTACCCGGGGACTAGCGGGGGAAGAGACCCAGTACTTC. Encoded protein: CASTRGLAGEETQYF.

The chain links TRBV10-3 to TRBJ2-5, with 11 nucleotides matching TRBD2. With 3 bases clipped from V and 0 bases from J, the junction kept 3 bases outside the gene matches. Germline CDR1 reads ENHRY; CDR2 reads SYGVKD. The CDR3 spans 16 residues. CDR3 nucleotides: TGTGCCATCAGTGAACTAGCGGGAGAGTACCAAGAGACCCAGTACTTC. It yields the protein CAISELAGEYQETQYF.

The genes are TRBV5-1 and TRBJ2-1; 9 bases line up with TRBD2. The trim removed 5 bases at V and 8 bases at J, leaving 2 bases unmatched. In germline, CDR1 is SGHRS, CDR2 YFSETQ. This CDR3 spans 12 amino acids. In nucleotides, the CDR3 is TGCGCCAGCAGGCGGACTAGCGATGAGCAGTTCTTC. It encodes CASRRTSDEQFF. The full variable domain, in which reference TRBV5-1 and TRBJ2-1 provide the parts outside the CDR3, is KAGVTQTPRYLIKTRGQQVTLSCSPISGHRSVSWYQQTPGQGLQFLFEYFSETQRNKGNFPGRFSGRQFSNSRSEMNVSTLELGDSALYLCASRRTSDEQFFGPGTRLTVL.

The chain joins TRBV5-1 to TRBJ2-5; tentative D call: TRBD2 (6 bases). The CDR3 loop spans 15 amino acids. The germline CDR1 and CDR2 sequences are SGHRS and YFSETQ. Trimming cost V 3 bases and J 5 bases, with 17 bases left between them. Here the CDR3 reads CASSSPGGRGETQYF. The CDR3 DNA reads as TGCGCCAGCAGCTCCCCCGGGGGTAGGGGTGAGACCCAGTACTTC. The variable domain in full, completed from reference TRBV5-1 and TRBJ2-5, reads KAGVTQTPRYLIKTRGQQVTLSCSPISGHRSVSWYQQTPGQGLQFLFEYFSETQRNKGNFPGRFSGRQFSNSRSEMNVSTLELGDSALYLCASSSPGGRGETQYFGPGTRLLVL.

The rearrangement links TRBV7-2 to TRBJ1-6; 7 nucleotides align to TRBD1. In germline, CDR1 is SGHTA, CDR2 FQGNSA. The CDR3 totals 14 residues. The junction had 8 bases not matched to a gene; V was cut back by 5 bases and J by 10 bases. CDR3 nucleotides: TGTGCCAGCAGCGCGACAGGGAATAGCTCACCCCTCCACTTT. Its translation: CASSATGNSSPLHF.

J is TRBJ1-4 and V is TRBV28; 7 bases match TRBD1. Germline V CDR1 and CDR2: MDHEN, SYDVKM. The CDR3 is 14 amino acids. V lost 10 bases, J lost 0 bases, and 5 bases stayed unmatched. The CDR3 loop reads CAIRDSSTNEKLFF. For the CDR3, the DNA is TGTGCCATCCGGGACAGCTCAACTAATGAAAAACTGTTTTTT.

This clone was detected only a few times. The J gene is TRBJ2-2, the V gene TRBV5-4, with 7 bases lining up with TRBD1. The CDR3 has 14 residues. CDR1 is SGHNT and CDR2 is YYREEE in the germline V gene (reference sequence). V gave up 5 bases and J gave up 3 bases; unmatched junction bases: 4. The CDR3 nucleotides are TGTGCCAGCAGGAAACAGGGGTACACCGGGGAGCTGTTTTTT. Amino acids: CASRKQGYTGELFF. Drawing the rest from reference TRBV5-4 and TRBJ2-2, the complete variable domain is ETGVTQSPTHLIKTRGQQVTLRCSSQSGHNTVSWYQQALGQGPQFIFQYYREEENGRGNFPPRFSGLQFPNYSSELNVNALELDDSALYLCASRKQGYTGELFFGEGSRLTVL.

This clone was picked up one time. The chain has TRBV11-3 and TRBJ2-5; the match to TRBD2 covers 7 bases. CDR1 and CDR2 (germline): SGHNT, YENEEA. This CDR3 contains 15 residues. V lost 3 bases to trimming and J lost 1 base; unmatched junction nucleotides: 5. CDR3 sequence reads: CASSFGGSVQETQYF. CDR3 sequence (DNA): TGTGCCAGCAGCTTCGGGGGGAGCGTCCAAGAGACCCAGTACTTC.

The DNA of the CDR3 is TGTGCCAGCACTACCTCATACGAGCAGTACTTC. Its translation is CASTTSYEQYF. The gene calls are TRBV12-3 or TRBV12-4 and TRBJ2-7; D is ambiguous. This CDR3 spans 11 amino acids. V lost 7 bases and J 4 bases, leaving 8 bases between the germline ends.

The chain has TRBV11-2 and TRBJ2-7; tentatively, D is TRBD2 (6 bases). This CDR3 spans 13 amino acids. V was trimmed by 5 bases and J by 3 bases, leaving 11 bases between them. Germline V gives CDR1 SGHAT, CDR2 FQNNGV. The CDR3 DNA follows: TGTGCCAGCAGCCCCGTGGGACTCTACGAGCAGTACTTC. Translating it yields CASSPVGLYEQYF.

The CDR3, as DNA: TGTGCTAGTGTCAAAACCGAGGTAGTTAGCAATGAGCAGTTCTTC. Its translation is CASVKTEVVSNEQFF. The chain carries TRBV12-5 and TRBJ2-1; D unclear. CDR1 LGHNT and CDR2 FRNRAP come from the germline V gene. Deletions cut 7 bases from V and 6 bases from J, with 19 bases between. This CDR3 has 15 amino acids.

This chain joins TRBV11-3 and TRBJ2-3; a weak D match, TRBD2 (6 bases). V was cut by 3 bases and J by 2 bases, with 12 bases left in between. The germline CDR1 and CDR2 sequences are SGHNT and YENEEA. The CDR3 consists of 15 residues. The CDR3 DNA reads as TGTGCCAGCAGCTTTACTAGCTTAAACACAGATACGCAGTATTTT. Translated: CASSFTSLNTDTQYF.

The chain uses TRBV15 and TRBJ1-6; a weak D match, TRBD1 (5 bases). The CDR3 covers 17 residues. With 1 base removed from V and 8 bases from J, the gap between germline ends came to 18 bases. The V gene's germline CDR1 is LNHNV and CDR2 YYDKDF (reference sequence). The DNA for the CDR3 is TGTGCCACCAGCAGAGCCGTGGATGGGGGGACGGATTCACCCCTCCACTTT. It specifies CATSRAVDGGTDSPLHF.

The CDR3 loop is CATLNSYPQETQYF. The CDR3 DNA follows: TGTGCCACCCTAAATAGTTATCCCCAAGAGACCCAGTACTTC. The chain recombines TRBV7-9 with TRBJ2-5; no firm D call. The CDR3 has 14 residues. The V end lost 10 bases, the J end lost 1 base, and 16 bases lay between the germline ends. Germline CDR1 and CDR2: SEHNR and FQNEAQ (reference sequence).

V and J are TRBV2 and TRBJ2-1; TRBD2 matches 15 bases. Per the germline V gene, CDR1 is SNHLY and CDR2 is FYNNEI. V lost 6 bases to trimming and J lost 0 bases; unmatched junction nucleotides: 6. This CDR3 contains 18 residues. For the CDR3, the DNA is TGTGCCAGCAGGGGGACTAGCGGGGGGCTTAGCTCCTACAATGAGCAGTTCTTC. Its translation: CASRGTSGGLSSYNEQFF.

This chain links TRBV4-1 with TRBJ1-6, with 7 bases identical to TRBD1. CDR3 length: 19 residues. Per the germline V gene, CDR1 is MGHRA and CDR2 is YSYEKL. Trimming cost V 6 bases and J 0 bases; bases outside gene matches: 14. The CDR3 protein is CASRPDRDSVNSYNSPLHF. CDR3 DNA: TGCGCCAGCAGACCCGACAGGGATTCGGTAAACTCCTATAATTCACCCCTCCACTTT.

The chain carries TRBV18 and TRBJ1-1; possibly TRBD1 for D (5 bases). V shed 2 bases and J shed 4 bases, with 8 bases lying between them. CDR1 and CDR2 from the germline V gene are KGHSH and LQKENI. The CDR3 covers 13 residues. The CDR3 region is CASSPSGRTEAFF. The CDR3 nucleotides read TGTGCCAGCTCACCATCAGGGCGCACTGAAGCTTTCTTT.

The chain uses TRBV9 and TRBJ1-1, with D possibly matching TRBD1 (5 bases). V lost 7 bases, J lost 1 base, and 14 bases lay in between. This CDR3 comprises 14 residues. Germline CDR1 SGDLS, CDR2 YYNGEE. The CDR3 nucleotides read TGTGCCAGCGGAAGACAGACCTCGAACACTGAAGCTTTCTTT. Translated, it gives CASGRQTSNTEAFF.

The genes are TRBV16 and TRBJ2-1; 7 nucleotides match TRBD2. With 1 base clipped from V and 5 bases from J, the junction kept 8 bases outside the gene matches. Germline lookup yields CDR1 KGHSY and CDR2 FQNENV. The CDR3 consists of 16 residues. DNA of the CDR3: TGTGCCAGCAGCCAATTCTCTGGACTAGGAAACAATGAGCAGTTCTTC. Translated: CASSQFSGLGNNEQFF.

The chain carries TRBV9 and TRBJ2-1; D possibly corresponds to TRBD2 (5 bases). CDR3 length: 13 residues. Germline assignment: CDR1 SGDLS and CDR2 YYNGEE. The germline V and J ends were trimmed by 0 bases and 9 bases, with 10 bases remaining between them. The CDR3 DNA sequence: TGTGCCAGCAGCGTAGTCTCCGCGGGTGAGCAGTTCTTC. This sequence encodes CASSVVSAGEQFF.

This rearrangement joins TRBV19 to TRBJ2-3; 15 bases map to TRBD2. J was trimmed by 0 bases and V by 9 bases; bases with no gene match: 7. CDR3 size: 17 residues. Germline CDR1 and CDR2: LNHDA and SQIVND (reference sequence). This chain's CDR3 is CASRSGTSGGSTDTQYF. The CDR3 DNA reads TGTGCCAGCAGGTCCGGGACTAGCGGGGGGAGCACAGATACGCAGTATTTT. Drawing the rest from reference TRBV19 and TRBJ2-3, the complete variable domain is DGGITQSPKYLFRKEGQNVTLSCEQNLNHDAMYWYRQDPGQGLRLIYYSQIVNDFQKGDIAEGYSVSREKKESFPLTVTSAQKNPTAFYLCASRSGTSGGSTDTQYFGPGTRLTVL.

The chain couples TRBV10-1 to TRBJ2-1; TRBD2 matches at 7 bases. The CDR3 loop spans 15 amino acids. V was pared by 0 bases and J by 8 bases, with 7 bases of the junction left unmatched. Looked up from germline, CDR1 is WNHNN and CDR2 is SYGVQD (reference sequence). Here the CDR3 DNA reads TGCGCCAGCAGTGAGTCGAAGACTAGCAGAGATGAGCAGTTCTTC. Its protein product is CASSESKTSRDEQFF.

Comment on this clone: A read error may produce the germline difference seen at one junction end. The rearrangement joins TRBV2 to TRBJ2-1, with D unresolved. Germline CDR1 and CDR2: SNHLY and FYNNEI. CDR3 length: 15 residues. CDR3 loop: CASREDSSSYNEQFF. The CDR3 DNA reads as TGTGCCAGCAGGGAAGACTCTAGCTCCTACAATGAGCAGTTCTTC.

The rearrangement joins TRBV9 to TRBJ2-3; 11 bases align to TRBD1. Germline V CDR1 and CDR2: SGDLS, YYNGEE. V shed 4 bases, J shed 5 bases, and the junction held 9 bases outside the gene matches. CDR3 length: 16 amino acids. CDR3: CASSPRGTGGGDTQYF. CDR3 sequence (DNA): TGTGCCAGCAGCCCGAGAGGGACAGGGGGGGGAGATACGCAGTATTTT.

The V call is TRBV4-3, the J call TRBJ1-6; possible D gene TRBD1, 6 bases. Trimming removed 3 bases from V and 9 bases from J, with 12 bases in between. This CDR3 has 14 residues. Germline V lookup: CDR1 LGHNA, CDR2 YSLEER. CDR3 coding DNA: TGCGCCAGCAGCCAGGATTCACAGGGTTCACCCCTCCACTTT. Its translation: CASSQDSQGSPLHF.

J is TRBJ1-6 and V is TRBV3-1 (or the pseudogene TRBV3-2); weak D call: TRBD1 (6 bases). Germline V lookup: CDR1 LGHDT, CDR2 YNNKEL (reference sequence). V lost 3 bases and J 4 bases, leaving 10 bases between the germline ends. CDR3 length equals 15 residues. The CDR3 sequence: CASSQAQGYNSPLHF. Here the CDR3 DNA reads TGTGCCAGCAGCCAGGCCCAGGGGTATAATTCACCCCTCCACTTT.

The CDR3 region has the DNA TGTGCCACCAGTGGAAGGCAGGTTTACAATGAGCAGTTCTTC. It translates to CATSGRQVYNEQFF. The rearrangement joins TRBV24-1 to TRBJ2-1; no firm D call. In germline, CDR1 is KGHDR, CDR2 SFDVKD. V gave up 5 bases and J gave up 4 bases, with 11 bases separating them. CDR3 length equals 14 residues.